Shown below are 14 T cell receptor beta chains from a single sample sequenced in a study of shared T cell receptors in the human thymus listed by TCRdb under 2021. Library preparation employed the immunoSEQ multiplex PCR assay. The table comes from immuneACCESS by way of TCRdb, which keeps in-frame sequences with V and J called. Part of the clones is missing from these tables; in studies checked, under half for an unresolved V gene and the rest for unknown reasons. The sample table contains just under 550,000 clones; only one count was recorded for around 78% of them. More than 0.01% of the sample is in the top ten clones. Separately, the same data were catalogued under a study of human thymus T cells.

Material for sequencing was thymocytes. The receptors were sampled from a boy in the first two years of life with a congenital heart defect. Donor details come from another sample of the same person, matched by shared clones.

This clone was counted a few times. The CDR3 spells CASSFDRESSGNTIYF. DNA for the CDR3: TGTGCCAGCAGTTTCGACAGGGAGAGCTCTGGAAACACCATATATTTT. V usage is TRBV28 and J usage is TRBJ1-3; 7 bases are a match to TRBD1. The CDR3 is 16 residues long. The ends lost 3 bases at V and 0 bases at J; junction bases unmatched: 5. Germline CDR1 reads MDHEN; CDR2 reads SYDVKM.

This rearrangement joins TRBV6-6 to TRBJ1-5; D perhaps matches TRBD1 (5 bases). The V and J ends lost 6 bases and 2 bases respectively, with 11 bases between them. In germline, CDR1 is MNHNY, CDR2 SVGAGI (reference sequence). The CDR3 totals 14 residues. The DNA for the CDR3 is TGTGCCAGCAGGCCTTCGACAGGCAATCAGCCCCAGCATTTT. As protein: CASRPSTGNQPQHF.

The J gene is TRBJ2-1, the V gene TRBV2; D is possibly TRBD1 (6 bases). Germline values: CDR1 SNHLY, CDR2 FYNNEI. CDR3 size: 17 residues. Trimming took 5 bases from V and 0 from J, leaving 17 bases between them. The CDR3 DNA reads as TGTGCCAGCAGTCGCCCTAGTGAGGGGGTCTCCTACAATGAGCAGTTCTTC. Amino acid sequence: CASSRPSEGVSYNEQFF.

The chain combines TRBV28 with TRBJ2-5; a possible D gene is TRBD2 (6 bases). The ends were cut back, 6 bases at V and 1 base at J, with 18 bases in the middle. This CDR3 contains 16 residues. Looked up from germline, CDR1 is MDHEN and CDR2 is SYDVKM. CDR3 residues: CASSPTRDRGQETQYF. The CDR3 coding sequence is TGTGCCAGCAGCCCCACGCGGGATAGGGGCCAAGAGACCCAGTACTTC.

V gene TRBV7-9 combines with J gene TRBJ2-1; 8 bases agree with TRBD2. Looked up from germline, CDR1 is SEHNR and CDR2 is FQNEAQ (reference sequence). The CDR3 is 13 amino acids. J lost 4 bases, V lost 8 bases, and 4 bases had no gene match. The CDR3 region has the DNA TGTGCCAGCGCCGGACTAGCTTACAATGAGCAGTTCTTC. As protein: CASAGLAYNEQFF.

The count of this clone is one. The chain uses TRBV28 and TRBJ2-7; TRBD1 is a possible D gene (9 bases). Trimming left V 5 bases short and J 5 bases short, with 31 bases between. This CDR3 is 19 amino acids long. Germline CDR1 is MDHEN and CDR2 is SYDVKM. CDR3 loop: CASSRDRDRVEAGAHEQYF. The CDR3 region has the DNA TGTGCCAGCAGTCGAGACCGGGACAGGGTGGAAGCGGGAGCCCACGAGCAGTACTTC.

The V and J genes are TRBV9 and TRBJ2-1, with a tentative D call TRBD1 (5 bases). This CDR3 region has 10 residues. Trimming stripped 7 bases from V and 10 bases from J, with 9 bases between. In germline, CDR1 is SGDLS, CDR2 YYNGEE. In nucleotides, the CDR3 is TGTGCCAGCGGGGCCGGGGAGCAGTTCTTC. It specifies CASGAGEQFF.

This clone showed up just a few times. The chain carries TRBV7-2 and TRBJ2-7; a weak D match, TRBD2 (5 bases). The germline gives CDR1 SGHTA, CDR2 FQGNSA. V was pared by 3 bases and J by 3 bases, with 21 bases between. This CDR3 comprises 17 residues. The CDR3 sequence: CASSFPVFGGRVYEQYF. CDR3 bases: TGTGCCAGCAGCTTCCCCGTTTTCGGCGGGCGGGTCTACGAGCAGTACTTC.

The chain links TRBV2 to TRBJ1-1; unclear D gene. This CDR3 has 15 residues. Germline values: CDR1 SNHLY, CDR2 FYNNEI. Trimming stripped 5 bases from V and 1 base from J, with 14 bases between. For the CDR3, the DNA is TGTGCCAGCAGTTCCGAGGGCGGGCGGAACACTGAAGCTTTCTTT. This translates into CASSSEGGRNTEAFF.

The V call is TRBV6-5, the J call TRBJ2-5; the D is unclear. CDR1 is MNHEY and CDR2 is SVGAGI in the germline V gene. Trimming cost V 0 bases and J 2 bases, with 10 bases left between them. The CDR3 has 15 amino acids. In DNA, the CDR3 is TGTGCCAGCAGTTACTCTCCCACTATACAAGAGACCCAGTACTTC. Protein sequence: CASSYSPTIQETQYF.

This chain links TRBV4-3 with TRBJ2-2, with 9 bases fitting TRBD2. The CDR3 length is 17 residues. CDR1 and CDR2 from the germline V gene are LGHNA and YSLEER. The V and J ends lost 4 bases and 1 base, in that order; junction bases with no gene match: 7. The DNA for the CDR3 is TGCGCCAGCAGCCGGAGACATAGCGGGGGGAACACCGGGGAGCTGTTTTTT. Protein sequence: CASSRRHSGGNTGELFF.

The gene calls are TRBV27 and TRBJ2-7; 12 nucleotides align to TRBD2. The CDR3 consists of 15 residues. Trimming took 3 bases from V and 7 from J; bases not matched to a gene: 7. Germline V lookup: CDR1 MNHEY, CDR2 SMNVEV (reference sequence). The CDR3 DNA reads as TGTGCCAGCAGTTTGGCCCTAGCGGGAGGGGTTGAGCAGTACTTC. Protein sequence: CASSLALAGGVEQYF.

The chain carries TRBV5-6 and TRBJ2-1; 9 nucleotides match TRBD1. The CDR3 spans 17 residues. J lost 7 bases, V lost 4 bases, and 15 bases had no gene match. Germline V lookup: CDR1 SGHDT, CDR2 YYEEEE. The CDR3 DNA reads as TGTGCCAGCAGCCGGGACAGGGTGGTCGGGAGTTGGAATGAGCAGTTCTTC. It translates to CASSRDRVVGSWNEQFF.

This chain connects TRBV6-5 to TRBJ2-1, with 8 nucleotides matching TRBD2. The germline V gene encodes CDR1 MNHEY and CDR2 SVGAGI. The CDR3 covers 15 residues. V dropped 2 bases and J dropped 5; count of bases not matched to a gene: 5. CDR3 amino acids: CASSYGASGHNEQFF. CDR3 DNA: TGTGCCAGCAGTTACGGGGCTAGCGGGCACAATGAGCAGTTCTTC.